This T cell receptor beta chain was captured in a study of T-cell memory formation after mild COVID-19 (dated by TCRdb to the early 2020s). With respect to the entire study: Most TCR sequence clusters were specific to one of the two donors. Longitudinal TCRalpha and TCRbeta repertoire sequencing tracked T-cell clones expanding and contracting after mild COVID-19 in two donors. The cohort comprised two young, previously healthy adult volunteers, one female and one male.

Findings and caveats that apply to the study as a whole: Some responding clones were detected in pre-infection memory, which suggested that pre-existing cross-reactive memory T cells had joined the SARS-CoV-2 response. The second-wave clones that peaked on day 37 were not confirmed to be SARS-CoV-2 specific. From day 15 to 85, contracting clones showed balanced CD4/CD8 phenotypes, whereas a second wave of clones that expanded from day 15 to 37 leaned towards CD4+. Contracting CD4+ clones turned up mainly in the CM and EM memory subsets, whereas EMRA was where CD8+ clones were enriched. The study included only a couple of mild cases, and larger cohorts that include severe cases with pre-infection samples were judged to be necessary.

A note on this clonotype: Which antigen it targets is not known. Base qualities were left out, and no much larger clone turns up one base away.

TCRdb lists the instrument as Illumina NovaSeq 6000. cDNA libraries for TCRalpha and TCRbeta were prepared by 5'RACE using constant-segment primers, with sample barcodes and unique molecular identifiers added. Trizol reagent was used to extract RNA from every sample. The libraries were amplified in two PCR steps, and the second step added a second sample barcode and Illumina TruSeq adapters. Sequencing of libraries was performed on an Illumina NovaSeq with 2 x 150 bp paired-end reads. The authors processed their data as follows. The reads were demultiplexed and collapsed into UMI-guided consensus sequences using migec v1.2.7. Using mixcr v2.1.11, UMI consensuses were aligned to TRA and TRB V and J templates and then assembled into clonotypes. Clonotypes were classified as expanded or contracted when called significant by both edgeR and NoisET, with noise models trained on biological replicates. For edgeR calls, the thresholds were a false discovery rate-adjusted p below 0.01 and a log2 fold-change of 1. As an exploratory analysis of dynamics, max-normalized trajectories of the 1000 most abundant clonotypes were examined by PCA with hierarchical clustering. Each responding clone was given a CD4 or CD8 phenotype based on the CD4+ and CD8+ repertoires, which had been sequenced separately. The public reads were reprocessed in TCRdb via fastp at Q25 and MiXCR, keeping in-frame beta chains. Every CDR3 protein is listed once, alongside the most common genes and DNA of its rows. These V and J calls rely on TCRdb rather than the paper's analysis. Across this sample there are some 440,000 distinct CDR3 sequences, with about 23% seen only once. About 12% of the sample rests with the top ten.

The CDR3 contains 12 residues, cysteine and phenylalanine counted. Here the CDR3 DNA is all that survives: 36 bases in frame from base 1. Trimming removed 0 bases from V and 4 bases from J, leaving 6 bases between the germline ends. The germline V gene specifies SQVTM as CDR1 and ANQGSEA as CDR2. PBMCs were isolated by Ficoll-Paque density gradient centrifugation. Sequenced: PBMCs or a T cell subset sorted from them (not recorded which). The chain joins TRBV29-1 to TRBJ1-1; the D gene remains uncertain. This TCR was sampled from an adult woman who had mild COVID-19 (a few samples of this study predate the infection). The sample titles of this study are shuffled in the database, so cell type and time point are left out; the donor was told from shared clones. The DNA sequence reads TGCAGCGTTGAAGATCGTAGCACTGAAGCTTTCTTT. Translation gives CSVEDRSTEAFF.